Listed here are 31 T cell receptor beta chains from one sample, sequenced in a study of T cell responses to AZD1222 COVID-19 vaccine. Some clones are missing from TCRdb's copy, which holds only in-frame ones; the method was immunoSEQ multiplex PCR. The sample consists of 130,000 or so clones, 88% of them appearing once. The specimen comprised peripheral blood, sampled 28 days after the second AZD1222 dose. All receptors derive from an adult who received the AZD1222 COVID-19 vaccine.

This chain joins TRBV20-1 and TRBJ2-3; 7 nucleotides match TRBD1. The J segment lost 6 bases and the V segment lost 5 bases, leaving 2 bases of the junction unmatched. CDR1 is DFQATT, CDR2 SNEGSKA, per germline (reference sequence). The CDR3 covers 11 residues. CDR3 sequence: CSARQGDTQYF. The CDR3 bases are TGCAGTGCTCGACAGGGCGATACGCAGTATTTT.

The V and J genes are TRBV7-9 and TRBJ1-6; perhaps TRBD1 as D (5 bases). This CDR3 has 16 residues. The V end was cut by 4 bases, the J end by 4 bases, with 14 bases between. Looked up from germline, CDR1 is SEHNR and CDR2 is FQNEAQ (reference sequence). CDR3 bases: TGTGCCAGCAGCTCCGGGACGGTGATTTATAATTCACCCCTCCACTTT. Translation: CASSSGTVIYNSPLHF.

The rearrangement links TRBV11-2 to TRBJ1-4; TRBD1 matches at 8 bases. The CDR3 contains 19 residues. CDR1 is SGHAT, CDR2 FQNNGV, per germline. The V segment lost 6 bases and the J segment 0 bases; nucleotides outside the gene matches: 15. Here the CDR3 reads CASRRWTGSWDTTNEKLFF. The CDR3 DNA is TGTGCCAGCAGACGGTGGACAGGGAGTTGGGACACAACTAATGAAAAACTGTTTTTT.

V and J are TRBV27 and TRBJ2-2, with D possibly TRBD2 on 5 matching bases. Trimming shortened V by 3 bases and J by 7 bases, and 9 bases separated the two germline ends. Germline loops: CDR1 MNHEY, CDR2 SMNVEV (reference sequence). This CDR3 region has 13 residues. CDR3 region: CASSFGGSGELFF. CDR3 nucleotides: TGTGCCAGCAGTTTTGGTGGGAGCGGGGAGCTGTTTTTT.

This chain links TRBV4-3 with TRBJ1-3, with 7 bases fitting TRBD1. V gave up 0 bases and J gave up 4 bases; unmatched junction bases: 6. CDR3 length equals 16 residues. The V gene's germline CDR1 is LGHNA and CDR2 YSLEER. The CDR3 sequence: CASSQEGTGVGNTIYF. CDR3 DNA: TGCGCCAGCAGCCAAGAAGGTACAGGGGTAGGAAACACCATATATTTT.

The CDR3 coding sequence is TGTGCCAGTAAGGACAGGGGAAACTCTGGGGCCAACGTCCTGACTTTC. It is translated as CASKDRGNSGANVLTF. The rearrangement uses TRBV19 and TRBJ2-6; TRBD1 matches at 9 bases. The ends lost 7 bases at V and 0 bases at J; junction bases unmatched: 4. Per germline, CDR1 LNHDA and CDR2 SQIVND (reference sequence). The CDR3 contains 16 residues.

The chain couples TRBV11-3 to TRBJ2-2, with D perhaps TRBD1 or TRBD2 (5 bases each). With 4 bases removed from V and 6 bases from J, the gap between germline ends came to 9 bases. CDR1 is SGHNT and CDR2 is YENEEA in the germline V gene. This CDR3 has 13 residues. The CDR3 nucleotides read TGTGCCAGCAGCTCTGGGGGTCCCGGGGAGCTGTTTTTT. Its protein is CASSSGGPGELFF.

This chain joins TRBV19 and TRBJ1-2, with 7 bases fitting TRBD1. Germline CDR1 and CDR2: LNHDA and SQIVND (reference sequence). The CDR3 covers 13 residues. The V and J ends lost 6 bases and 2 bases, in that order; junction bases with no gene match: 3. CDR3 nucleotides: TGTGCCAGTAGAAGACAGGGAAACTATGGCTACACCTTC. As protein: CASRRQGNYGYTF.

The chain combines TRBV5-1 with TRBJ1-4; 8 bases line up with TRBD1. Trimming cost V 2 bases and J 6 bases; bases outside gene matches: 15. This CDR3 comprises 18 residues. Germline V CDR1 and CDR2: SGHRS, YFSETQ. In nucleotides, the CDR3 is TGCGCCAGCAGCTTTCAACCCGGGGGCAGGGGGCGCCATGAAAAACTGTTTTTT. Translating it yields CASSFQPGGRGRHEKLFF. Full variable domain (outside the CDR3, taken from reference TRBV5-1 and TRBJ1-4): KAGVTQTPRYLIKTRGQQVTLSCSPISGHRSVSWYQQTPGQGLQFLFEYFSETQRNKGNFPGRFSGRQFSNSRSEMNVSTLELGDSALYLCASSFQPGGRGRHEKLFFGSGTQLSVL.

The chain combines TRBV9 with TRBJ2-1; 9 bases fit TRBD1. The J segment lost 5 bases and the V segment lost 3 bases, leaving 3 bases of the junction unmatched. Germline CDR1 reads SGDLS; CDR2 reads YYNGEE. The length of the CDR3 is 14 residues. CDR3 DNA: TGTGCCAGCAGCGAAAGGGACAGGGACAATGAGCAGTTCTTC. This encodes CASSERDRDNEQFF.

This CDR3 reads CASSLGATSGPWGSYNEQFF. As DNA, the CDR3 is TGTGCCAGCAGTTTGGGCGCGACTAGCGGTCCCTGGGGCTCCTACAATGAGCAGTTCTTC. The J gene is TRBJ2-1, the V gene TRBV27, with TRBD2 identical over 9 bases. The CDR3 is 20 amino acids. The trim removed 3 bases at V and 0 bases at J, leaving 15 bases unmatched. Germline V gene sequence: CDR1 MNHEY, CDR2 SMNVEV (reference sequence).

The chain recombines TRBV24-1 with TRBJ2-2; D may be TRBD2 (5 bases). Germline values: CDR1 KGHDR, CDR2 SFDVKD. Trimming took 9 bases from V and 6 from J, leaving 31 bases between them. The length of the CDR3 is 19 residues. CDR3 loop: CATSTRGDRGTRNPGELFF. DNA for the CDR3: TGTGCCACCTCAACACGGGGAGATAGAGGTACACGCAACCCCGGGGAGCTGTTTTTT.

The gene calls are TRBV7-9 and TRBJ2-3, with 7 nucleotides matching TRBD1. V was clipped by 8 bases and J by 0 bases; unmatched bases: 2. Germline lookup yields CDR1 SEHNR and CDR2 FQNEAQ (reference sequence). The CDR3 is 13 residues long. In DNA form, the CDR3 reads TGTGCCAGCCACAGGGGAAGCACAGATACGCAGTATTTT. Translated: CASHRGSTDTQYF.

The V and J genes are TRBV2 and TRBJ2-7; D tentatively reads TRBD1 or TRBD2 (5 bases each). V shed 5 bases and J shed 3 bases, with 11 bases lying between them. CDR1 is SNHLY and CDR2 is FYNNEI in the germline V gene. The CDR3 is 13 amino acids. CDR3 protein: CASSLGPDYEQYF. The CDR3 DNA follows: TGTGCCAGCAGTCTGGGACCTGACTACGAGCAGTACTTC.

This chain joins TRBV20-1 and TRBJ2-7; D is uncertain. V gave up 2 bases and J gave up 5 bases, with 4 bases separating them. Germline V gene lookup returns CDR1 DFQATT and CDR2 SNEGSKA (reference sequence). The CDR3 is 10 residues long. This CDR3 reads CSARSHEQYF. The DNA for the CDR3 is TGCAGTGCTAGATCCCACGAGCAGTACTTC.

This rearrangement joins TRBV28 to TRBJ1-1; D is unresolved. The germline gives CDR1 MDHEN, CDR2 SYDVKM. V dropped 5 bases and J dropped 2 bases, with 9 bases sitting between them. The CDR3 consists of 13 residues. As DNA, the CDR3 is TGTGCCAGCAGTCCCCGAACAAACACTGAAGCTTTCTTT. Residues: CASSPRTNTEAFF.

J is TRBJ2-1 and V is TRBV30; D gene unclear. Trimming removed 3 bases at V and 4 bases at J, with 10 bases between. This CDR3 spans 13 amino acids. Germline assignment: CDR1 GTSNPN and CDR2 SVGIG (reference sequence). CDR3 nucleotides: TGTGCCTGGAGCTACGATTTTTACAATGAGCAGTTCTTC. It specifies CAWSYDFYNEQFF.

This chain uses TRBV10-2 with TRBJ2-7, with 9 bases fitting TRBD2. V was pared by 6 bases and J by 6 bases, with 3 bases of the junction left unmatched. This CDR3 spans 12 amino acids. CDR1 and CDR2 (germline): WSHSY, SAAADI. This chain's CDR3 is CASRRGGPEQYF. The CDR3, as DNA: TGCGCCAGCAGGCGGGGGGGCCCCGAGCAGTACTTC.

This clone was seen only once. V usage is TRBV6-5 and J usage is TRBJ1-5, with TRBD1 matching 8 bases. The CDR3 is made up of 15 amino acids. Germline loops: CDR1 MNHEY, CDR2 SVGAGI. J lost 3 bases, V lost 6 bases, and 7 bases had no gene match. Written as DNA, the CDR3 is TGTGCCAGCAGAATCACAGGGGGTGTCAATCAGCCCCAGCATTTT. Amino acids: CASRITGGVNQPQHF.

The rearrangement joins TRBV6-5 to TRBJ2-7; no clear D gene. The CDR3 runs 13 residues. Germline CDR1 is MNHEY and CDR2 is SVGAGI. Trimming removed 7 bases from V and 2 bases from J, with 12 bases in between. Here the CDR3 reads CASTFGAPYEQYF. The CDR3 DNA reads as TGTGCCAGCACTTTCGGAGCTCCCTACGAGCAGTACTTC.

This chain joins TRBV10-3 and TRBJ1-2; D is possibly TRBD1 (5 bases). The CDR3 is 17 amino acids. Germline V lookup: CDR1 ENHRY, CDR2 SYGVKD. V dropped 0 bases and J dropped 3 bases, with 17 bases sitting between them. The CDR3 protein is CAISESYEGLRDYGYTF. The CDR3 DNA is TGTGCCATCAGTGAGTCGTACGAGGGGTTGAGGGACTATGGCTACACCTTC.

V gene TRBV30 combines with J gene TRBJ1-2; D gene uncertain. The V gene's germline CDR1 is GTSNPN and CDR2 SVGIG (reference sequence). Trimming left V 5 bases short and J 7 bases short, with 11 bases between. CDR3 length: 11 residues. The CDR3 here is CAWDTYGGYTF. The CDR3 DNA reads TGTGCCTGGGACACCTACGGTGGCTACACCTTC.

This clone was found a few times. The chain employs TRBV6-6 and TRBJ1-5, with D perhaps TRBD1 (6 bases). CDR1 and CDR2 from the germline V gene are MNHNY and SVGAGI (reference sequence). This CDR3 contains 17 residues. The V and J ends lost 5 bases and 6 bases respectively, with 23 bases between them. Here the CDR3 reads CASSLKMGAGGGQPQHF. CDR3 coding DNA: TGTGCCAGCAGTCTAAAAATGGGGGCAGGAGGAGGTCAGCCCCAGCATTTT.

The genes are TRBV19 and TRBJ2-7; 10 nucleotides line up with TRBD1. Trimming took 9 bases from V and 3 from J; bases not matched to a gene: 14. The CDR3 covers 16 residues. Germline V lookup: CDR1 LNHDA, CDR2 SQIVND (reference sequence). This CDR3 is CARGLSRDRGLYEQYF. CDR3 DNA: TGTGCCAGGGGCCTGAGTCGGGACAGGGGCCTCTACGAGCAGTACTTC. Filled out from reference TRBV19 and TRBJ2-7, the complete variable domain reads DGGITQSPKYLFRKEGQNVTLSCEQNLNHDAMYWYRQDPGQGLRLIYYSQIVNDFQKGDIAEGYSVSREKKESFPLTVTSAQKNPTAFYLCARGLSRDRGLYEQYFGPGTRLTVT.

The CDR3 is CATSREAQLGTEAFF. The CDR3, as DNA: TGTGCCACCAGCAGAGAGGCCCAGTTAGGGACTGAAGCTTTCTTT. The chain recombines TRBV15 with TRBJ1-1; D call uncertain. CDR3 length: 15 residues. Trimming pared 0 bases from V and 5 bases from J, leaving 13 bases between. Germline V gene data show CDR1 as LNHNV and CDR2 as YYDKDF (reference sequence).

The gene calls are TRBV21-1 and TRBJ2-7; the table calls TRBD2, which could not be checked here. TRBV21-1 is flagged as a pseudogene. This CDR3 is built from 16 residues. CDR3 loop: CASSDTTSWSGYEQYF. In DNA form, the CDR3 reads TGTGCCAGCAGCGATACCACGAGCTGGAGCGGCTACGAGCAGTACTTC.

This chain uses TRBV7-9 with TRBJ1-6; the D gene is possibly TRBD1 (5 bases). This CDR3 has 16 residues. V gave up 4 bases and J gave up 6 bases, with 16 bases separating them. In germline, CDR1 is SEHNR, CDR2 FQNEAQ (reference sequence). The CDR3 here is CASSSRQGTLNSPLHF. CDR3 coding DNA: TGTGCCAGCAGCTCTCGGCAGGGAACTCTTAATTCACCCCTCCACTTT. The variable domain in full, completed from reference TRBV7-9 and TRBJ1-6, reads DTGVSQNPRHKITKRGQNVTFRCDPISEHNRLYWYRQTLGQGPEFLTYFQNEAQLEKSRLLSDRFSAERPKGSFSTLEIQRTEQGDSAMYLCASSSRQGTLNSPLHFGNGTRLTVT.

The chain recombines TRBV5-1 with TRBJ1-1; no clear D. CDR3 size: 14 residues. V lost 5 bases, J lost 1 base, and 12 bases lay in between. CDR1 is SGHRS, CDR2 YFSETQ, per germline. CDR3: CASSLVEANTEAFF. The CDR3 bases are TGCGCCAGCAGTTTAGTTGAGGCGAACACTGAAGCTTTCTTT.

The CDR3 protein is CASSEWGQGVGYTF. CDR3 bases: TGTGCCAGCAGTGAATGGGGACAGGGGGTTGGCTACACCTTC. The V gene is TRBV6-1, the J gene TRBJ1-2; TRBD1 matches at 11 bases. V was clipped by 2 bases and J by 7 bases; unmatched bases: 3. Germline V gives CDR1 MNHNS, CDR2 SASEGT. The CDR3 consists of 14 residues.

This clone was seen only once. The chain couples TRBV19 to TRBJ2-6; D is unresolved. The germline V and J ends were trimmed by 7 bases and 4 bases, with 11 bases remaining between them. This CDR3 has 14 residues. CDR1 is LNHDA, CDR2 SQIVND, per germline (reference sequence). CDR3 DNA: TGTGCCAGTACCATATCCGGCGGGGCCAACGTCCTGACTTTC. Protein sequence: CASTISGGANVLTF.

The CDR3 region has the DNA TGTGCCAGCAGCTTAATAGGCAGGGAGGGGAATGAGCAGTTCTTC. It yields the protein CASSLIGREGNEQFF. The rearrangement links TRBV13 to TRBJ2-1; the match to TRBD2 covers 7 bases. The CDR3 is made up of 15 amino acids. Germline CDR1 and CDR2: PRHDT and FYEKMQ (reference sequence). The V segment lost 2 bases and the J segment 7 bases; nucleotides outside the gene matches: 8.